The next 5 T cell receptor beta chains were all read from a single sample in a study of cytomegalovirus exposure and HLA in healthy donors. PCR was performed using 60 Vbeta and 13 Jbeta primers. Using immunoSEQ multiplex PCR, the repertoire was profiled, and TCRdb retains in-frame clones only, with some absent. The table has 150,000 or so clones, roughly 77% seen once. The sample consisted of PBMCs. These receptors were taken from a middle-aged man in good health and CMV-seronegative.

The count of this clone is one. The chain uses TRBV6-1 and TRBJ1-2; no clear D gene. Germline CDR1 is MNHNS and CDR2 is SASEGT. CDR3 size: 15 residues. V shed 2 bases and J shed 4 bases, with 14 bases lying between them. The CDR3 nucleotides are TGTGCCAGCAGTGAATTCGGCAACTCGGGCTATGGCTACACCTTC. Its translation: CASSEFGNSGYGYTF.

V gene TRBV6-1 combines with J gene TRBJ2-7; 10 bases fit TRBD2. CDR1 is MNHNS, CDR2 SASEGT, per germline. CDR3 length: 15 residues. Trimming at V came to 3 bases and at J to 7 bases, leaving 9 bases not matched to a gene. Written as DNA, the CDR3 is TGTGCCAGCAGTGAGGGAGCGGGGGGGCGAAGAGAGCAGTACTTC. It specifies CASSEGAGGRREQYF.

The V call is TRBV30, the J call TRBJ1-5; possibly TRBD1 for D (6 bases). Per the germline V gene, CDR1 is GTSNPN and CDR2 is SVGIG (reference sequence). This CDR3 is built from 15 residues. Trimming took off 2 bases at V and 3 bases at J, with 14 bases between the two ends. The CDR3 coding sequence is TGTGCCTGGAGTAACCCTGACAGGCCCAATCAGCCCCAGCATTTT. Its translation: CAWSNPDRPNQPQHF. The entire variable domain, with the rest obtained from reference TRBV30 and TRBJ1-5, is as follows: SQTIHQWPATLVQPVGSPLSLECTVEGTSNPNLYWYRQAAGRGLQLLFYSVGIGQISSEVPQNLSASRPQDRQFILSSKKLLLSDSGFYLCAWSNPDRPNQPQHFGDGTRLSIL.

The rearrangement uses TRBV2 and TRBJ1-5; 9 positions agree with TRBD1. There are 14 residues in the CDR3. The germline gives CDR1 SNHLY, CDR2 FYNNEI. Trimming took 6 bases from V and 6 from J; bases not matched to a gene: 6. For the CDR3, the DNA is TGTGCCAGCAGAGCCGGGACAGGGAGTCAGCCCCAGCATTTT. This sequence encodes CASRAGTGSQPQHF.

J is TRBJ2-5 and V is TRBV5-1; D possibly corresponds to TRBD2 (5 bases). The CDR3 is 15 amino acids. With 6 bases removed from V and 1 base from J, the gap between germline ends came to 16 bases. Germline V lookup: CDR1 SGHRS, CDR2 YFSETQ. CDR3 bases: TGCGCCAGCACCGAGGGCTGGGAATCCCAAGAGACCCAGTACTTC. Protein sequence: CASTEGWESQETQYF.